Below, 5 T cell receptor beta chains from the same sample are listed, as sequenced in a study of T cells after yellow fever vaccination. TCRdb itself ran the 5' RACE reads through MiXCR, one entry per CDR3 protein. The data show under 95,000 distinct CDR3 sequences, more than 5.5% seen once. This specimen consisted of CD8+ T cells sorted from PBMCs, obtained around 10 days after the first yellow fever vaccination. The receptor set was obtained from a man between 18 and 29 years old who received the YFV17D yellow fever vaccine.

This clonotype was recorded a few times. The chain has TRBV7-9 and TRBJ2-1; 12 bases match TRBD2. Germline loops: CDR1 SEHNR, CDR2 FQNEAQ (reference sequence). This CDR3 region has 15 residues. V was pared by 5 bases and J by 7 bases, with 6 bases of the junction left unmatched. The CDR3 DNA reads as TGTGCCAGCAGCAAGACTAGCGGGGGAGGAAATGAGCAGTTCTTC. Protein: CASSKTSGGGNEQFF.

This clonotype was picked up many times. This chain connects TRBV4-1 to TRBJ2-5; no reliable D call. Between the trimmed V and J ends, which lost 1 base and 4 bases, there was a span of 10 bases. The CDR3 covers 14 residues. Germline CDR1 and CDR2: MGHRA and YSYEKL. The CDR3 reads CASSQGVIPETQYF. As DNA, the CDR3 is TGCGCCAGCAGCCAAGGGGTAATTCCAGAGACCCAGTACTTC.

The gene calls are TRBV19 and TRBJ2-5, with unresolved D. V lost 10 bases and J lost 9, with 9 bases in between. Germline V gene sequence: CDR1 LNHDA, CDR2 SQIVND (reference sequence). CDR3 size: 9 residues. The CDR3 sequence is CAIGPSQYF. CDR3 bases: TGTGCCATTGGACCCTCCCAGTACTTC.

In its sample, this clonotype was seen many times. V is TRBV4-1 and J is TRBJ1-1, with D perhaps TRBD1 (5 bases). V dropped 3 bases and J dropped 2 bases, with 7 bases sitting between them. Germline assignment: CDR1 MGHRA and CDR2 YSYEKL. This CDR3 contains 13 residues. The CDR3 DNA is TGCGCCAGCAGCCACCAGGGAAACACTGAAGCTTTCTTT. It yields the protein CASSHQGNTEAFF.

The rearrangement links TRBV9 to TRBJ2-7; D ambiguous. Deletions cut 0 bases from V and 1 base from J, with 8 bases between. The germline V gene has CDR1 SGDLS and CDR2 YYNGEE. CDR3 size: 14 residues. For the CDR3, the DNA is TGTGCCAGCAGCGTAGATGGTTCTTCCTACGAGCAGTACGTC. It is translated as CASSVDGSSYEQYV.